This T cell receptor (beta chain) comes out of a study of blood T cell repertoires in COVID-19. Across the study: Samples of COVID-19 (acute and convalescent) were obtained from the United States, Italy and Spain. T cells, B-cell-depleted T cells, or PBMCs provided the cDNA or gDNA that served as material.

This clone was seen only a few times. Methods used by the authors: Amplifying reference gene primers gave estimates of nucleated cell counts. Clones were sequenced by immunoSEQ multiplex PCR, and TCRdb holds only the in-frame ones, with some missing. V and J calls and clone size come straight from that table; D and trimming were deduced from the DNA. The table lists 280,000 or so clones, around four fifths of them singletons. Germline CDR1 and CDR2: SGHVS and FQNEAQ. This CDR3 contains 14 residues. The V end lost 1 base, the J end lost 6 bases, and 10 bases lay between the germline ends. Source material: peripheral blood. The sequence was obtained from a woman in her 50s who had recovered from COVID-19. The chain combines TRBV7-8 with TRBJ1-5, with D possibly being TRBD1 (5 bases). The CDR3: CASSLDAGLQPQHF. The CDR3 nucleotides read TGTGCCAGCAGCTTAGACGCGGGGCTTCAGCCCCAGCATTTT.